Listed below are T cell receptor beta chains from one sample, sequenced in a study of T cell responses to AZD1222 COVID-19 vaccine. The table came from immunoSEQ multiplex PCR; TCRdb's copy has only in-frame clones and leaves some out. The sample lists 150,000 to 200,000 clones, 85% to 95% occurring once. The source material was peripheral blood, sampled on day 0 of AZD1222 vaccination. Receptors originate from an adult in good health. CDR3s include the opening cysteine and the closing phenylalanine or tryptophan. The D gene is left open where the match is weak. A clone size is listed for some rows: how often the clone was seen (once, few, many), or a class if it is expanded.

>-|TRBV7-6|TRBJ1-3|17|-
TGTGCCAGCAGCTCCTGGGAGGGGCATCTCTCTGGAAACACCATATATTTT
CASSSWEGHLSGNTIYF
>once|TRBV18|TRBJ2-7|14|-
TGTGCCAGCTCACCACCCGGCAGTGTCTACGAGCAGTACTTC
CASSPPGSVYEQYF
>-|TRBV6-5|TRBJ1-4|14|-
TGTGCCAGCAGTCTATACAGGGTTGGAGAAAAACTGTTTTTT
CASSLYRVGEKLFF
>-|TRBV6-2/TRBV6-3|TRBJ1-1|14|-
TGTGCCAGCAGTAACCTGAGGGGCAACACTGAAGCTTTCTTT
CASSNLRGNTEAFF
>-|TRBV2|TRBJ1-5|15|TRBD1
TGTGCCAGCGAGCCGGGACAGGGCCTCAATCAGCCCCAGCATTTT
CASEPGQGLNQPQHF
>-|TRBV15|TRBJ1-3|15|-
TGTGCCACCAGCAGAGATAGGTATTCTGGAAACACCATATATTTT
CATSRDRYSGNTIYF
>-|TRBV7-8|TRBJ2-6|19|-
TGTGCCAGCAGCTTAGCGGCAGGGATAATATCCTCTGGGGCCAACGTCCTGACTTTC
CASSLAAGIISSGANVLTF
>-|TRBV4-3|TRBJ1-1|13|-
TGCGCCAGCAGCCAAGGGGGGAACACTGAAGCTTTCTTT
CASSQGGNTEAFF
>once|TRBV4-1|TRBJ1-1|12|-
TGCGCCAGCAGCCAAGGTTCGGGTGAAGCTTTCTTT
CASSQGSGEAFF
>-|TRBV6-6|TRBJ1-2|14|-
TGTGCCAGCAGTCCACGGACGGAAAAGACTGGCTACACCTTC
CASSPRTEKTGYTF
>-|TRBV3-1/TRBV3-2|TRBJ1-2|13|-
TGTGCCAGCAGCCATGGGGACGGATATGGCTACACCTTC
CASSHGDGYGYTF
>once|TRBV7-2|TRBJ1-1|13|-
TGTGCCAGTGCGGGCTCGGAAAACACTGAAGCTTTCTTT
CASAGSENTEAFF
>-|TRBV27|TRBJ1-5|13|-
TGTGCCAGCGGCCAGTTGGGGCATCAGCCCCAGCATTTT
CASGQLGHQPQHF
>-|TRBV18|TRBJ1-3|14|-
TGTGCCAGCTCACCTGATCTCTCTGGAAACACCATATATTTT
CASSPDLSGNTIYF
>-|TRBV4-3|TRBJ1-5|15|-
TGCGCCAGCAGCCAAGAGGCCGGGAACAATCAGCCCCAGCATTTT
CASSQEAGNNQPQHF
>-|TRBV11-2|TRBJ1-1|16|TRBD1
TGTGCCAGCAGCTTAGTGACAGGGTACAAAGACACTGAAGCTTTCTTT
CASSLVTGYKDTEAFF
>-|TRBV27|TRBJ2-7|18|TRBD2
TGTGCCAGCAGTCCCAAGCTCCGGTTGACTAGCGTCGGCTACGAGCAGTACTTC
CASSPKLRLTSVGYEQYF
>-|TRBV28|TRBJ2-7|14|-
TGTGCCAGCTGGGCTACAGGGATTCCTTACGAGCAGTACTTC
CASWATGIPYEQYF
>-|TRBV25-1|TRBJ2-1|14|-
TGTGCCAGCAGTGAATCCGGACTTTACAATGAGCAGTTCTTC
CASSESGLYNEQFF
>-|TRBV5-5|TRBJ1-2|14|-
TGTGCCAGCAGCTTGGCTCAGGGAGACTATGGCTACACCTTC
CASSLAQGDYGYTF
>-|TRBV24-1|TRBJ1-5|13|-
TGTGCCACCAGTCTGACGGATAATCAGCCCCAGCATTTT
CATSLTDNQPQHF
>-|TRBV11-2|TRBJ1-2|16|-
TGTGCCAGCAGCCCGATGGGAGGGGTTGTTAACTATGGCTACACCTTC
CASSPMGGVVNYGYTF